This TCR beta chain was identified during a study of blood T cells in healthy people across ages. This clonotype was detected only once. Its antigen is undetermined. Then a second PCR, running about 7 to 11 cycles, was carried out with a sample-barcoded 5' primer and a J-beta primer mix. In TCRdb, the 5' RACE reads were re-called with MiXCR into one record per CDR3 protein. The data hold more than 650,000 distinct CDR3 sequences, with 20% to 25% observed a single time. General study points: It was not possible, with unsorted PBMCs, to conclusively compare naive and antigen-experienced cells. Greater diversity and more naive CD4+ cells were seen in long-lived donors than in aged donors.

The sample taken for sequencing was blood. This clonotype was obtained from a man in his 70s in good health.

The CDR3 nucleotides read TGCAGCGTTGAAGTGAGGGGCTATGCAGGTGGGAACACTGAAGCTTTCTTT. Translating it yields CSVEVRGYAGGNTEAFF. This sequence joins TRBV29-1 and TRBJ1-1, with a tentative D call TRBD1 (5 bases). This CDR3 region has 17 residues. CDR1 and CDR2 from the germline V gene are SQVTM and ANQGSEA. Trimming pared 1 base from V and 1 base from J, leaving 19 bases between.